This TCR beta chain was captured by sequencing in a study of blood T cells in healthy people across ages. Using a J-beta primer mix together with a sample-barcoded 5' primer, a second PCR was run for roughly 7 to 11 cycles. TCRdb used MiXCR to reprocess the 5' RACE reads, holding one entry per CDR3 protein. The repertoire has 1 million or so distinct CDR3 sequences, under 55% of them found once; the top ten carry 18%. In germline, CDR1 is MNHEY, CDR2 SVGEGT. This CDR3 is built from 13 residues. The V gene lost 6 bases and the J gene lost 2 bases, with 10 bases spanning the gap. The donors, all healthy, were Caucasians living in Russia, aged roughly 6 to 100. This clonotype occurred a few times.

The chain uses TRBV6-2 or TRBV6-3 and TRBJ1-2, with D possibly matching TRBD1 (6 bases). This clonotype was obtained from a woman aged 60-75 years in good health. The sequencing sample was made of blood. CDR3 nucleotides: TGTGCCAGCAGACTCACAGGGAACTATGGCTACACCTTC. Protein: CASRLTGNYGYTF.